This passage covers 3 T cell receptor beta chains from one sample sequenced in a study of blood T cell repertoires in COVID-19 (dated by TCRdb to 2018 to 2020). Libraries were constructed by the immunoSEQ multiplex PCR assay. Drawn from immuneACCESS, this table holds only the in-frame rearrangements with V and J called that TCRdb kept. Clones are partly lost; checked studies trace under half to an unresolved V gene and leave the rest unexplained. For this sample the table gives fewer than 20,000 clones, of which approximately 81% were detected only once. The ten most abundant clones make up around 29% of the sample. Sequencing input: peripheral blood. These TCRs come from a human donor with active COVID-19. The donor label of this sample is uncertain.

The V call is TRBV6-5, the J call TRBJ2-2; D perhaps matches TRBD1 (6 bases). Germline V gene lookup returns CDR1 MNHEY and CDR2 SVGAGI. This CDR3 has 15 amino acids. Between the trimmed V and J ends, which lost 4 bases and 6 bases, there was a span of 15 bases. CDR3 DNA sequence: TGTGCCAGCAGTTGGTCGGACAGCCGGTCCGGGGAGCTGTTTTTT. This encodes CASSWSDSRSGELFF.

The V call is TRBV6-5, the J call TRBJ2-7; possible D gene TRBD2, 6 bases. V was trimmed by 8 bases and J by 4 bases, leaving 15 bases between them. Germline CDR1 is MNHEY and CDR2 is SVGAGI. The CDR3 has 13 residues. The CDR3: CASGGTGKYEQYF. CDR3 sequence (DNA): TGTGCCAGCGGCGGGACGGGAAAGTACGAGCAGTACTTC.

CDR3 sequence: CASSPMQDEQYF. The CDR3 region has the DNA TGTGCCAGCTCACCCATGCAGGACGAGCAGTACTTC. The genes are TRBV18 and TRBJ2-7; D unresolved. CDR3 length: 12 residues. V was cut by 3 bases and J by 5 bases, with 8 bases left in between. Germline V gene lookup returns CDR1 KGHSH and CDR2 LQKENI.